This T cell receptor beta chain is drawn from a study of T cell responses to AZD1222 COVID-19 vaccine. TCRdb keeps only in-frame clones here, not all; method: immunoSEQ multiplex PCR. The repertoire consists of just under 100,000 clones, with around nine tenths occurring once and the leading ten covering 2.8%. General study findings and limits: The span of vaccine-associated CD4 TCRs extended across spike, with dominance at 160-218 and 743-854. The donor group comprised mostly white British people and more females; the analysis possibly underestimated clonal diversity.

Notes on this clone: Its antigen is not known.

V was shortened by 5 bases and J by 7 bases, with 17 bases between the two germline ends. The CDR3 has 14 amino acids. Per the germline V gene, CDR1 is MDHEN and CDR2 is SYDVKM. This TCR came from an adult in good health. The input for sequencing was peripheral blood, taken on day 0 of AZD1222 vaccination. The chain is built from TRBV28 and TRBJ1-1; D remains ambiguous. CDR3 DNA: TGTGCCAGCAGTCTCTACTCCCCGCGGAATGAAGCTTTCTTT. It yields the protein CASSLYSPRNEAFF.